This TCR beta chain originates from a study of blood T cell repertoires in COVID-19. For the study at large: Acute and convalescent COVID-19 specimens originated in the United States, Italy and Spain. T cells, B-cell-depleted T cells, or PBMCs supplied cDNA or gDNA.

Germline V lookup: CDR1 LNHDA, CDR2 SQIVND (reference sequence). Trimming left V 5 bases short and J 1 base short, with 14 bases between. The CDR3 length is 15 residues. As handled by the study authors: Researchers report that nucleated cell counts were estimated from reference gene primer amplification. Libraries were prepared by immunoSEQ multiplex PCR; TCRdb keeps only in-frame clonotypes and omits some of them. V, J and clone size were drawn from that table, and D and trimming were deduced from the DNA. The data show 250,000 to 300,000 clones, roughly 90% seen once. Patients from Seattle were sampled longitudinally, starting during active infection.

The sequence derives from a woman aged 25 to 39 with COVID-19, enrolled during active disease. Sequenced sample: peripheral blood. The V gene is TRBV19, the J gene TRBJ2-5, with a tentative D call TRBD2 (6 bases). The DNA of the CDR3 is TGTGCCAGTAGTGAAGCGGGTTCGGGCCAAGAGACCCAGTACTTC. Amino acid sequence: CASSEAGSGQETQYF. The whole variable domain, remainder taken from reference TRBV19 and TRBJ2-5, is DGGITQSPKYLFRKEGQNVTLSCEQNLNHDAMYWYRQDPGQGLRLIYYSQIVNDFQKGDIAEGYSVSREKKESFPLTVTSAQKNPTAFYLCASSEAGSGQETQYFGPGTRLLVL.